The subject of this entry is one T cell receptor beta chain. Its antigen is not known. V lost 2 bases to trimming and J lost 5 bases, with 7 bases between them. The CDR3 is made up of 13 amino acids. Germline values: CDR1 ENHRY, CDR2 SYGVKD. A second PCR, run for roughly 6 to 11 cycles, used a sample-barcoded 5' primer plus a J-beta primer mix. TCRdb passed the 5' RACE reads through MiXCR, listing each CDR3 protein once. Counted here are about 1.6 million distinct CDR3 sequences, roughly 30% occurring once; the ten biggest clones make up about 11%. The data stem from a study of blood T cells in healthy people across ages. Overall study results and limits: Per-million-T-cell TCR beta diversity fell roughly linearly with age.

The chain is built from TRBV10-3 and TRBJ2-1; D is unclear. Material for sequencing was blood. This clonotype originated in a woman in her twenties or thirties in good health. DNA for the CDR3: TGTGCCATCAGTGAGAAGGCCAACAATGAGCAGTTCTTC. It is translated as CAISEKANNEQFF.